This T cell receptor (beta chain) was captured by sequencing in a study of cytomegalovirus exposure and HLA in healthy donors. Findings and limits, study-wide: A previous analysis found most TCR beta V segments productive roughly 87% or roughly 30% of the time.

Remarks on this clone: The antigen remains unidentified.

There are 15 residues in the CDR3. The germline V gene has CDR1 SGHTA and CDR2 FQGNSA. Trimming left V 1 base short and J 1 base short, with 5 bases between. Each donor's status was that of a healthy bone marrow donor. The PCR ran on 60 Vbeta and 13 Jbeta primers. Produced via immunoSEQ multiplex PCR; TCRdb's table is partial and in-frame only. The table includes about 120,000 clones, roughly 80% detected once. The rearrangement links TRBV7-2 to TRBJ2-6; D unresolved. The receptor's source is a female donor in good health and CMV-seropositive. The sequenced material came from PBMCs. The CDR3 is CASSLGGSGANVLTF. The DNA for the CDR3 is TGTGCCAGCAGCTTAGGCGGTTCTGGGGCCAACGTCCTGACTTTC. Looking up the rest from reference TRBV7-2 and TRBJ2-6 gives the full variable domain: GAGVSQSPSNKVTEKGKDVELRCDPISGHTALYWYRQSLGQGLEFLIYFQGNSAPDKSGLPSDRFSAERTGGSVSTLTIQRTQQEDSAVYLCASSLGGSGANVLTFGAGSRLTVL.